This passage covers 18 T cell receptor beta chains from one sample sequenced in a study of cytomegalovirus exposure and HLA in healthy donors. Researchers ran the PCR with 60 Vbeta and 13 Jbeta primers. Here immunoSEQ multiplex PCR was the method, and the copy in TCRdb shows in-frame clones only, minus some. The table shows 150,000 to 200,000 clones, with 80% occurring only once. The sequenced sample was PBMCs. These TCRs come from a male donor in good health and CMV-seropositive.

V gene TRBV30 combines with J gene TRBJ1-6, with 7 nucleotides matching TRBD1. With 4 bases clipped from V and 7 bases from J, the junction kept 10 bases outside the gene matches. In germline, CDR1 is GTSNPN, CDR2 SVGIG (reference sequence). There are 15 residues in the CDR3. CDR3 residues: CAWKVPDRDNSPLHF. The CDR3 DNA is TGTGCCTGGAAGGTCCCCGACAGGGACAATTCACCCCTCCACTTT. Full variable domain (missing parts from reference TRBV30 and TRBJ1-6): SQTIHQWPATLVQPVGSPLSLECTVEGTSNPNLYWYRQAAGRGLQLLFYSVGIGQISSEVPQNLSASRPQDRQFILSSKKLLLSDSGFYLCAWKVPDRDNSPLHFGNGTRLTVT.

In this sample, this clone turned up a few times. The J gene is TRBJ1-2, the V gene TRBV18; D not resolved. This CDR3 has 12 residues. Between the trimmed V and J ends, which lost 2 bases and 6 bases, there was a span of 7 bases. Germline assignment: CDR1 KGHSH and CDR2 LQKENI. The chain's CDR3 is CASSPGGDGYTF. DNA for the CDR3: TGTGCCAGCTCACCAGGCGGGGATGGCTACACCTTC.

There are a few counts of this clone. V is TRBV9 and J is TRBJ2-5; TRBD2 matches at 9 bases. V lost 1 base to trimming and J lost 5 bases; unmatched junction nucleotides: 3. This CDR3 spans 14 amino acids. The germline V gene has CDR1 SGDLS and CDR2 YYNGEE. CDR3 residues: CASSVLAGGETQYF. For the CDR3, the DNA is TGTGCCAGCAGCGTACTGGCGGGAGGGGAGACCCAGTACTTC.

The rearrangement uses TRBV4-1 and TRBJ2-1; 10 bases match TRBD2. The V gene end was trimmed by 2 bases and the J gene end by 4 bases; junction bases not matched to a gene: 2. CDR3 size: 15 residues. Germline V gene sequence: CDR1 MGHRA, CDR2 YSYEKL. CDR3 bases: TGCGCCAGCAGCCAAAGGACTAGCGGTTACAATGAGCAGTTCTTC. Its translation is CASSQRTSGYNEQFF.

In its sample, this clone was seen a few times. This rearrangement joins TRBV7-2 to TRBJ1-2; D possibly corresponds to TRBD1 (6 bases). The V end was cut by 2 bases, the J end by 3 bases, with 13 bases between. Germline V lookup: CDR1 SGHTA, CDR2 FQGNSA. CDR3 size: 15 residues. CDR3 in DNA: TGTGCCAGCAGCTTATACAGGGCCGGGGACTATGGCTACACCTTC. Amino acids: CASSLYRAGDYGYTF.

This clone was observed a handful of times. The chain combines TRBV7-9 with TRBJ1-5; tentatively, D is TRBD1 (6 bases). The V end lost 5 bases, the J end lost 4 bases, and 15 bases lay between the germline ends. The CDR3 is made up of 15 amino acids. The germline gives CDR1 SEHNR, CDR2 FQNEAQ (reference sequence). Here the CDR3 reads CASSLEGQINQPQHF. The CDR3 DNA reads as TGTGCCAGCAGCCTCGAGGGACAAATTAATCAGCCCCAGCATTTT.

This clone was detected once. The V and J genes are TRBV7-9 and TRBJ2-2, with D hard to call. Germline assignment: CDR1 SEHNR and CDR2 FQNEAQ (reference sequence). V was clipped by 5 bases and J by 4 bases, with 11 bases between them. The CDR3 extends over 14 amino acids. The CDR3 here is CASSVPSPTGELFF. In DNA form, the CDR3 reads TGTGCCAGCAGCGTCCCATCCCCCACCGGGGAGCTGTTTTTT.

This rearrangement joins TRBV2 to TRBJ1-1; possible D gene TRBD1, 6 bases. The CDR3 loop spans 14 amino acids. In germline, CDR1 is SNHLY, CDR2 FYNNEI. The ends were cut back, 7 bases at V and 0 bases at J, with 12 bases in the middle. The CDR3 reads CASKGHLLNTEAFF. CDR3 nucleotides: TGTGCCAGCAAGGGACACCTCCTGAACACTGAAGCTTTCTTT.

The gene calls are TRBV29-1 and TRBJ1-4; D perhaps matches TRBD1 (5 bases). The CDR3 length is 11 residues. From germline, CDR1 is SQVTM and CDR2 ANQGSEA. With 7 bases removed from V and 12 bases from J, the gap between germline ends came to 15 bases. The DNA of the CDR3 is TGCAGCGCCGGAACGCAGGGTGAACTGTTTTTT. This sequence encodes CSAGTQGELFF.

In DNA form, the CDR3 reads TGTGCCAGCAGCTTAATAGGAGGGACAGGGGACTACGAGCAGTACTTC. As protein: CASSLIGGTGDYEQYF. The rearrangement uses TRBV7-9 and TRBJ2-7; 10 positions agree with TRBD1. Germline assignment: CDR1 SEHNR and CDR2 FQNEAQ (reference sequence). V trimming: 2 bases; J trimming: 3 bases; junction bases outside the gene matches: 7. The CDR3 is made up of 16 amino acids.

The chain employs TRBV6-5 and TRBJ2-1, with 10 bases fitting TRBD2. Germline V gives CDR1 MNHEY, CDR2 SVGAGI. The J segment lost 2 bases and the V segment lost 6 bases, leaving 4 bases of the junction unmatched. The CDR3 contains 15 residues. The CDR3 loop reads CASSHLAGAYNEQFF. In DNA form, the CDR3 reads TGTGCCAGCAGCCATCTAGCGGGAGCCTACAATGAGCAGTTCTTC.

The rearrangement uses TRBV27 and TRBJ1-2; the match to TRBD1 covers 7 bases. V lost 5 bases, J lost 8 bases, and 5 bases stayed unmatched. CDR1 is MNHEY and CDR2 is SMNVEV in the germline V gene (reference sequence). The CDR3 loop spans 12 amino acids. CDR3: CASSPTGYGYTF. CDR3 in DNA: TGTGCCAGCAGTCCGACAGGGTACGGCTACACCTTC.

The rearrangement uses TRBV4-1 and TRBJ2-5; D is possibly TRBD2 (6 bases). CDR1 is MGHRA, CDR2 YSYEKL, per germline. V lost 5 bases to trimming and J lost 5 bases, with 15 bases between them. The CDR3 is 14 amino acids. CDR3 DNA sequence: TGCGCCAGCAGCGGGGGACTCCTCCAGGAGACCCAGTACTTC. Translating it yields CASSGGLLQETQYF.

This clone was found a few times. The V gene is TRBV7-8, the J gene TRBJ2-7; D not resolved. Germline V gives CDR1 SGHVS, CDR2 FQNEAQ. V shed 2 bases and J shed 1 base, with 9 bases lying between them. The CDR3 spans 14 residues. The CDR3: CASSLTTASYEQYF. The CDR3 nucleotides are TGTGCCAGCAGCTTAACAACAGCTTCCTACGAGCAGTACTTC.

V is TRBV6-1 and J is TRBJ2-5; 10 bases fit TRBD1. The V and J ends lost 6 bases and 5 bases, in that order; junction bases with no gene match: 3. The CDR3 contains 13 residues. The V gene's germline CDR1 is MNHNS and CDR2 SASEGT. The CDR3 reads CASRRQGAETQYF. For the CDR3, the DNA is TGTGCCAGCAGAAGACAGGGGGCTGAGACCCAGTACTTC.

The V and J genes are TRBV11-2 and TRBJ2-7; D unclear. This CDR3 is 12 amino acids long. Trimming left V 5 bases short and J 6 bases short, with 11 bases between. Germline loops: CDR1 SGHAT, CDR2 FQNNGV. The CDR3 bases are TGTGCCAGCAGCCCGATGTTGGCCGAGCAGTACTTC. This encodes CASSPMLAEQYF.

Remarks on this clone: Germline and junction disagree at one end, which may indicate a read error. The rearrangement uses TRBV7-9 and TRBJ1-1; D perhaps matches TRBD1 (6 bases). CDR3 length: 11 residues. Germline V CDR1 and CDR2: SEHNR, FQNEAQ (reference sequence). As DNA, the CDR3 is TGTTCCAGCAGCTTGAGGGGGGGGGCTTTCTTT. Protein sequence: CSSSLRGGAFF.

This chain joins TRBV29-1 and TRBJ2-7; a possible D gene is TRBD2 (6 bases). V gave up 1 base and J gave up 2 bases, with 12 bases separating them. Germline-derived CDR1 and CDR2 are SQVTM and ANQGSEA. CDR3 length equals 14 residues. The CDR3 DNA sequence: TGCAGCGTTGAAGTGGCTAGCGAAACCTACGAGCAGTACTTC. This codes for CSVEVASETYEQYF.